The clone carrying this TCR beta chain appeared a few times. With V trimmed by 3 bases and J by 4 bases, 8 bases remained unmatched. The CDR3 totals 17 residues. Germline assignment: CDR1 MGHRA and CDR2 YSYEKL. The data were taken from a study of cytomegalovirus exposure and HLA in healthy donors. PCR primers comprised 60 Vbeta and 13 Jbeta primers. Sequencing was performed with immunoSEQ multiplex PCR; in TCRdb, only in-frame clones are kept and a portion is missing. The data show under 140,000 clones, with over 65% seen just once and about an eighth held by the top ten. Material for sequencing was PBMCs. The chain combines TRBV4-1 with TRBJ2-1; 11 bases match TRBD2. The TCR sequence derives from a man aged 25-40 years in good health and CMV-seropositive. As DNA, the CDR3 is TGCGCCAGCAGCCAGAAAAATAGCGGGGGGGCATACAATGAGCAGTTCTTC. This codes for CASSQKNSGGAYNEQFF.